Shown below are 11 T cell receptor beta chains from a single sample sequenced in a study of memory CD4+ T cells and cytomegalovirus serostatus. Single viable CD3+CD4+CD8-CD45RO+ cells were sorted as the memory CD4+ T cells. Measured with immunoSEQ multiplex PCR; TCRdb has only the in-frame clones, and not every one. The table lists tens of thousands of clones, roughly 76% of them singletons. The sequenced sample consisted of memory CD4+ T cells from blood. The receptor source for this set is an adult in good health and CMV-seronegative.

This chain joins TRBV2 and TRBJ2-5; 10 nucleotides agree with TRBD1. The length of the CDR3 is 15 residues. The J segment lost 2 bases and the V segment lost 6 bases, leaving 6 bases of the junction unmatched. Germline-derived CDR1 and CDR2 are SNHLY and FYNNEI. The CDR3, as DNA: TGTGCCAGCAGGCCTTGGGGACAGGGGCAAGAGACCCAGTACTTC. Protein: CASRPWGQGQETQYF.

This clone was seen once. This rearrangement joins TRBV5-1 to TRBJ2-5; maybe TRBD1 (6 bases). V gave up 4 bases and J gave up 5 bases, with 15 bases separating them. Germline V gene data show CDR1 as SGHRS and CDR2 as YFSETQ. The CDR3 sequence is 14 residues long. The DNA for the CDR3 is TGCGCCAGCAGCCCGGACAGCACCCGGGAGACCCAGTACTTC. Translation gives CASSPDSTRETQYF.

This clone has just one count. The rearrangement joins TRBV11-3 to TRBJ2-1; D not certain. There are 13 residues in the CDR3. Germline V gene data show CDR1 as SGHNT and CDR2 as YENEEA. Trimming took off 5 bases at V and 2 bases at J, with 7 bases between the two ends. The DNA of the CDR3 is TGTGCCAGCAGCCGAGGTACCTACAATGAGCAGTTCTTC. Protein: CASSRGTYNEQFF.

The rearrangement uses TRBV11-2 and TRBJ1-1; 7 bases agree with TRBD1. The germline V gene has CDR1 SGHAT and CDR2 FQNNGV. V gave up 0 bases and J gave up 5 bases; unmatched junction bases: 6. This CDR3 comprises 15 residues. CDR3 amino acids: CASSLEGGVSTEAFF. Here the CDR3 DNA reads TGTGCCAGCAGCTTAGAAGGGGGCGTTAGTACTGAAGCTTTCTTT.

DNA of the CDR3: TGTGCCAGCAGGGACTCCTACAGGGCTGGGGCCAACGTCCTGACTTTC. Residues: CASRDSYRAGANVLTF. The rearrangement joins TRBV11-2 to TRBJ2-6; D is possibly TRBD1 (6 bases). The V gene lost 6 bases and the J gene lost 2 bases, with 14 bases spanning the gap. The V gene's germline CDR1 is SGHAT and CDR2 FQNNGV. The CDR3 is 16 residues long.

The V call is TRBV6-1, the J call TRBJ2-5, with D maybe TRBD1 (6 bases). The CDR3 has 13 amino acids. V lost 6 bases and J 5 bases, leaving 13 bases between the germline ends. Germline V lookup: CDR1 MNHNS, CDR2 SASEGT. The CDR3 here is CASSLQGYETQYF. The CDR3 DNA reads TGTGCCAGCAGCCTACAGGGCTACGAGACCCAGTACTTC.

This rearrangement joins TRBV5-5 to TRBJ1-2; TRBD1 might be the D (5 bases). This CDR3 has 14 amino acids. The V end was cut by 6 bases, the J end by 0 bases, with 12 bases between. Germline V lookup: CDR1 SGHKS, CDR2 YYEKEE (reference sequence). The CDR3: CASTRKGANYGYTF. The CDR3 nucleotides read TGTGCCAGCACTCGAAAAGGGGCTAACTATGGCTACACCTTC.

The chain is built from TRBV19 and TRBJ1-1; 8 bases are shared with TRBD1. From germline, CDR1 is LNHDA and CDR2 SQIVND (reference sequence). V lost 8 bases to trimming and J lost 0 bases; unmatched junction nucleotides: 5. The CDR3 is 14 amino acids. CDR3 DNA: TGTGCCAGTGACGAGACAGGGGTGAACACTGAAGCTTTCTTT. Amino acids: CASDETGVNTEAFF.

The chain uses TRBV7-2 and TRBJ1-2, with 9 nucleotides matching TRBD1. Trimming took 6 bases from V and 3 from J; bases not matched to a gene: 2. This CDR3 is built from 13 residues. CDR1 and CDR2 (germline): SGHTA, FQGNSA. Here the CDR3 reads CASSRDRDYGYTF. In nucleotides, the CDR3 is TGTGCCAGCAGTCGGGACAGGGACTATGGCTACACCTTC.

The rearrangement links TRBV19 to TRBJ2-3, with 9 bases lining up with TRBD2. V dropped 5 bases and J dropped 6; count of bases not matched to a gene: 9. CDR1 is LNHDA, CDR2 SQIVND, per germline (reference sequence). The CDR3 is made up of 15 amino acids. The CDR3: CASSFSGSGGDTQYF. As DNA, the CDR3 is TGTGCCAGTAGTTTTAGCGGGAGTGGTGGGGATACGCAGTATTTT.

This chain uses TRBV4-1 with TRBJ1-5; D not resolved. Germline CDR1 and CDR2: MGHRA and YSYEKL. V dropped 2 bases and J dropped 7 bases, with 15 bases sitting between them. CDR3 size: 15 residues. CDR3 sequence: CASSQSILSGQPQHF. The CDR3 DNA is TGCGCCAGCAGCCAATCCATCTTAAGCGGGCAGCCCCAGCATTTT.